These 28 T cell receptor beta chains share one sample of origin, sequenced in a study of cytomegalovirus exposure and HLA in healthy donors. Both 60 Vbeta primers and 13 Jbeta primers went into the PCR. The protocol was immunoSEQ multiplex PCR, while the TCRdb copy is restricted to in-frame clones and leaves out a portion. The sample holds fewer than 130,000 clones, over 65% seen once. The specimen sequenced was PBMCs. The source of these receptors is a female donor in good health and CMV-seropositive.

The chain employs TRBV12-5 and TRBJ1-1, with TRBD1 matching over 9 bases. The germline V gene encodes CDR1 LGHNT and CDR2 FRNRAP. The CDR3 contains 16 residues. The V segment lost 9 bases and the J segment 2 bases; nucleotides outside the gene matches: 13. The CDR3 spells CASKGQGALRNTEAFF. For the CDR3, the DNA is TGTGCTAGCAAGGGACAGGGAGCATTGAGAAACACTGAAGCTTTCTTT.

This clone came up once. V and J are TRBV6-5 and TRBJ2-5; 10 positions agree with TRBD2. Germline CDR1 reads MNHEY; CDR2 reads SVGAGI. V was pared by 5 bases and J by 5 bases, with 8 bases of the junction left unmatched. The CDR3 runs to 15 residues. The CDR3 DNA sequence: TGTGCCAGCAGTCCTCAAGCGGGAGGGAGGGAGACCCAGTACTTC. Protein sequence: CASSPQAGGRETQYF.

This clone was counted a few times. The V call is TRBV28, the J call TRBJ1-4; 7 bases are a match to TRBD1. The germline gives CDR1 MDHEN, CDR2 SYDVKM. V lost 10 bases and J lost 3; bases outside the gene matches: 8. The CDR3 runs to 14 residues. CDR3: CATLHGTANEKLFF. The CDR3 nucleotides are TGTGCCACACTTCACGGGACAGCTAATGAAAAACTGTTTTTT.

This clone was counted between two and nine times. This chain connects TRBV6-1 to TRBJ1-2; 7 nucleotides line up with TRBD1. J lost 4 bases, V lost 5 bases, and 7 bases had no gene match. Germline V gives CDR1 MNHNS, CDR2 SASEGT. The CDR3 loop spans 14 amino acids. The CDR3 reads CASSLGTALYGYTF. The CDR3 DNA sequence: TGTGCCAGCAGTTTAGGGACAGCGCTCTATGGCTACACCTTC.

V gene TRBV6-5 combines with J gene TRBJ1-2, with TRBD1 matching 7 bases. J lost 5 bases, V lost 6 bases, and 9 bases had no gene match. The CDR3 has 14 amino acids. In germline, CDR1 is MNHEY, CDR2 SVGAGI. CDR3 sequence: CASRGTASGYGYTF. In DNA form, the CDR3 reads TGTGCCAGCAGGGGGACAGCTTCTGGTTATGGCTACACCTTC.

This sequence joins TRBV19 and TRBJ1-3; D unclear. The CDR3 consists of 14 residues. Trimming stripped 7 bases from V and 0 bases from J, with 10 bases between. Germline CDR1 and CDR2: LNHDA and SQIVND (reference sequence). CDR3 sequence: CASNGGFSGNTIYF. The DNA for the CDR3 is TGTGCCAGTAATGGCGGATTCTCTGGAAACACCATATATTTT.

This clone was seen a few times. This sequence joins TRBV18 and TRBJ1-1; D call uncertain. This CDR3 is built from 12 residues. Germline V gene sequence: CDR1 KGHSH, CDR2 LQKENI. V dropped 3 bases and J dropped 10 bases, with 12 bases sitting between them. The CDR3 loop is CASSPEGESAFF. The CDR3 DNA reads as TGTGCCAGCTCACCTGAGGGAGAATCAGCTTTCTTT.

V and J are TRBV18 and TRBJ1-3; TRBD1 matches at 9 bases. There are 17 residues in the CDR3. With 4 bases clipped from V and 0 bases from J, the junction kept 7 bases outside the gene matches. The germline V gene encodes CDR1 KGHSH and CDR2 LQKENI. CDR3 loop: CASSRGQGHLSGNTIYF. CDR3 nucleotide sequence: TGTGCCAGCTCACGGGGACAGGGTCACCTCTCTGGAAACACCATATATTTT.

This clone has more than one count but fewer than ten. The CDR3 sequence is CASSLQGAGGYTF. The CDR3 region has the DNA TGTGCCAGCAGCTTACAGGGGGCAGGGGGCTACACCTTC. The genes are TRBV7-2 and TRBJ1-2, with 8 bases aligning to TRBD1. In germline, CDR1 is SGHTA, CDR2 FQGNSA. The trim removed 2 bases at V and 8 bases at J, leaving 4 bases unmatched. CDR3 length: 13 residues. Full variable domain (rest looked up from reference TRBV7-2 and TRBJ1-2): GAGVSQSPSNKVTEKGKDVELRCDPISGHTALYWYRQSLGQGLEFLIYFQGNSAPDKSGLPSDRFSAERTGGSVSTLTIQRTQQEDSAVYLCASSLQGAGGYTFGSGTRLTVV.

The chain has TRBV5-1 and TRBJ2-2; 10 positions match TRBD1. The V and J ends lost 4 bases and 0 bases, in that order; junction bases with no gene match: 3. The CDR3 totals 16 residues. Germline assignment: CDR1 SGHRS and CDR2 YFSETQ. This CDR3 is CASSHGTGANTGELFF. The CDR3 bases are TGCGCCAGCAGCCATGGGACAGGGGCGAACACCGGGGAGCTGTTTTTT.

This chain joins TRBV5-5 and TRBJ2-7, with D perhaps TRBD1 (7 bases). Trimming took off 6 bases at V and 2 bases at J, with 15 bases between the two ends. This CDR3 is built from 14 residues. Germline V gene sequence: CDR1 SGHKS, CDR2 YYEKEE (reference sequence). The CDR3 nucleotides read TGTGCCAGCACCCGGGGGCAGGGGGCCTACGAGCAGTACTTC. Translated: CASTRGQGAYEQYF. The full variable domain, in which reference TRBV5-5 and TRBJ2-7 provide the parts outside the CDR3, is DAGVTQSPTHLIKTRGQQVTLRCSPISGHKSVSWYQQVLGQGPQFIFQYYEKEERGRGNFPDRFSARQFPNYSSELNVNALLLGDSALYLCASTRGQGAYEQYFGPGTRLTVT.

Only a few counts were recorded for this clone. The chain employs TRBV18 and TRBJ2-5; 7 bases fit TRBD1. Germline V gene data show CDR1 as KGHSH and CDR2 as LQKENI. The CDR3 runs 17 residues. V shed 0 bases, J shed 3 bases, and the junction held 10 bases outside the gene matches. The CDR3 nucleotides read TGTGCCAGCTCACCACCGGGCGGCCGGGACAGAGAAGAGACCCAGTACTTC. This encodes CASSPPGGRDREETQYF.

DNA for the CDR3: TGTGCCAGCAGCGCCGGACAGTCCCTCTATGGCTACACCTTC. Protein: CASSAGQSLYGYTF. The chain employs TRBV7-2 and TRBJ1-2; possible D gene TRBD1, 6 bases. The V and J ends lost 5 bases and 4 bases respectively, with 14 bases between them. Germline-derived CDR1 and CDR2 are SGHTA and FQGNSA. The CDR3 loop spans 14 amino acids. Looking up the rest from reference TRBV7-2 and TRBJ1-2 gives the full variable domain: GAGVSQSPSNKVTEKGKDVELRCDPISGHTALYWYRQSLGQGLEFLIYFQGNSAPDKSGLPSDRFSAERTGGSVSTLTIQRTQQEDSAVYLCASSAGQSLYGYTFGSGTRLTVV.

The J gene is TRBJ1-6, the V gene TRBV2, with D maybe TRBD1 (6 bases). V dropped 5 bases and J dropped 7 bases, with 12 bases sitting between them. The CDR3 totals 14 residues. The germline CDR1 and CDR2 sequences are SNHLY and FYNNEI. The CDR3 DNA reads as TGTGCCAGCAGTTTTAGACAGGAAAATTCACCCCTCCACTTT. Encoded protein: CASSFRQENSPLHF.

This clone has only a few counts. CDR3 DNA: TGTGCCAGCAGTGAATACAGGGATTACACTGAAGCTTTCTTT. Protein sequence: CASSEYRDYTEAFF. The rearrangement links TRBV6-1 to TRBJ1-1; TRBD1 might be the D (6 bases). This CDR3 is built from 14 residues. CDR1 and CDR2 from the germline V gene are MNHNS and SASEGT. The V end was cut by 2 bases, the J end by 3 bases, with 10 bases between.

V usage is TRBV5-1 and J usage is TRBJ2-1, with D possibly TRBD2 on 6 matching bases. CDR3 size: 18 residues. V was trimmed by 2 bases and J by 8 bases, leaving 26 bases between them. In germline, CDR1 is SGHRS, CDR2 YFSETQ. DNA for the CDR3: TGCGCCAGCAGCTTAGGGTCCCAATGGGGGGTTAGCCTTGATGAGCAGTTCTTC. Encoded protein: CASSLGSQWGVSLDEQFF. The full variable domain, completed using reference TRBV5-1 and TRBJ2-1, is KAGVTQTPRYLIKTRGQQVTLSCSPISGHRSVSWYQQTPGQGLQFLFEYFSETQRNKGNFPGRFSGRQFSNSRSEMNVSTLELGDSALYLCASSLGSQWGVSLDEQFFGPGTRLTVL.

The chain combines TRBV6-1 with TRBJ1-1, with D unresolved. The V end lost 2 bases, the J end lost 0 bases, and 4 bases lay between the germline ends. The CDR3 sequence is 13 residues long. From germline, CDR1 is MNHNS and CDR2 SASEGT. The CDR3 DNA follows: TGTGCCAGCAGTGAATCCATGAACACTGAAGCTTTCTTT. This translates into CASSESMNTEAFF.

The chain carries TRBV9 and TRBJ1-2; D not resolved. Looked up from germline, CDR1 is SGDLS and CDR2 is YYNGEE. V gave up 0 bases and J gave up 4 bases, with 10 bases separating them. The CDR3 length is 14 residues. The DNA of the CDR3 is TGTGCCAGCAGCGTAGCAGACTTTGGCTATGGCTACACCTTC. Translated, it gives CASSVADFGYGYTF.

J is TRBJ2-3 and V is TRBV25-1, with D tentatively TRBD1 (5 bases). The CDR3 length is 15 residues. CDR1 is MGHDK, CDR2 SYGVNS, per germline. Deletions cut 1 base from V and 3 bases from J, with 11 bases between. The CDR3 coding sequence is TGTGCCAGCAGTGAATCGGTCAGGGAAACAGATACGCAGTATTTT. The encoded protein is CASSESVRETDTQYF. The variable domain in full, with the rest retrieved from reference TRBV25-1 and TRBJ2-3, is EADIYQTPRYLVIGTGKKITLECSQTMGHDKMYWYQQDPGMELHLIHYSYGVNSTEKGDLSSESTVSRIRTEHFPLTLESARPSHTSQYLCASSESVRETDTQYFGPGTRLTVL.

CDR3 nucleotides: TGCGCCAGCAGCCAGAGGACAACAGGGACCCTAGGTAATGAGCAGTTCTTC. As protein: CASSQRTTGTLGNEQFF. V is TRBV4-1 and J is TRBJ2-1; D might be TRBD1 (6 bases). V lost 3 bases and J 7 bases, leaving 22 bases between the germline ends. The CDR3 loop spans 17 amino acids. Germline-derived CDR1 and CDR2 are MGHRA and YSYEKL.

The rearrangement links TRBV18 to TRBJ2-5; 7 bases agree with TRBD1. Trimming at V came to 3 bases and at J to 3 bases, leaving 7 bases not matched to a gene. The CDR3 covers 15 residues. Germline-derived CDR1 and CDR2 are KGHSH and LQKENI. Here the CDR3 reads CASSPGRGSKETQYF. CDR3 nucleotides: TGTGCCAGCTCACCGGGCAGGGGGTCAAAAGAGACCCAGTACTTC.

This rearrangement joins TRBV19 to TRBJ2-1, with D possibly being TRBD2 (7 bases). This CDR3 is built from 18 residues. Germline V CDR1 and CDR2: LNHDA, SQIVND (reference sequence). Trimming shortened V by 4 bases and J by 1 base, and 20 bases separated the two germline ends. The CDR3 DNA reads TGTGCCAGTAGTAGTGGTTTGGGCAGGGGAGGGTCCTACAATGAGCAGTTCTTC. It translates to CASSSGLGRGGSYNEQFF.

The chain is built from TRBV29-1 and TRBJ2-1; the match to TRBD2 covers 14 bases. Trimming took 4 bases from V and 7 from J; bases not matched to a gene: 6. The germline CDR1 and CDR2 sequences are SQVTM and ANQGSEA. This CDR3 contains 15 residues. The CDR3 DNA sequence: TGCAGCGTTGCGGGACTAGCGGGAGTCGGGAATGAGCAGTTCTTC. Residues: CSVAGLAGVGNEQFF.

The gene calls are TRBV7-9 and TRBJ1-3, with 8 bases aligning to TRBD1. Germline CDR1 SEHNR, CDR2 FQNEAQ (reference sequence). V lost 1 base to trimming and J lost 4 bases; unmatched junction nucleotides: 3. The CDR3 extends over 15 amino acids. CDR3 in amino acids: CASSLERTGGNTIYF. DNA of the CDR3: TGTGCCAGCAGCTTAGAACGGACAGGGGGAAACACCATATATTTT.

The chain is built from TRBV19 and TRBJ1-2, with D possibly matching TRBD1 (6 bases). Trimming pared 10 bases from V and 0 bases from J, leaving 21 bases between. CDR3 length: 16 residues. From germline, CDR1 is LNHDA and CDR2 SQIVND (reference sequence). CDR3 loop: CATLTRGRQSNYGYTF. The CDR3 nucleotides are TGTGCCACCCTCACCAGGGGTAGGCAGTCTAACTATGGCTACACCTTC.

This chain joins TRBV7-9 and TRBJ2-1; D might be TRBD2 (6 bases). The germline V gene has CDR1 SEHNR and CDR2 FQNEAQ (reference sequence). V lost 5 bases to trimming and J lost 8 bases, with 16 bases between them. The CDR3 has 14 residues. The CDR3 reads CASSQTVAVDEQFF. The CDR3 DNA is TGTGCCAGCAGCCAAACGGTAGCGGTCGATGAGCAGTTCTTC.

The V call is TRBV5-6, the J call TRBJ1-5; possibly TRBD1 for D (6 bases). Germline V gene data show CDR1 as SGHDT and CDR2 as YYEEEE. The CDR3 runs 15 residues. V was shortened by 2 bases and J by 16 bases, with 25 bases between the two germline ends. In DNA, the CDR3 is TGTGCCAGCAGCTTAGGGGGTGGAGCCCCCCACCGAGGTCATTTT. This gives the protein CASSLGGGAPHRGHF.

The V call is TRBV2, the J call TRBJ1-2; 9 bases map to TRBD1. Trimming removed 0 bases from V and 7 bases from J; junction bases left unmatched: 9. Germline CDR1 reads SNHLY; CDR2 reads FYNNEI. The CDR3 spans 16 residues. CDR3 coding DNA: TGTGCCAGCAGTGAAGCGCTTCAGAGGACAGGGGTTGGCTACACCTTC. Translation: CASSEALQRTGVGYTF.